Below, 18 T cell receptor beta chains from the same sample are listed, as sequenced in a study of blood T cell repertoires in COVID-19 (dated by TCRdb to about 2020). The library was generated by the immunoSEQ multiplex PCR assay. TCRdb mirrors the immuneACCESS table, restricted to in-frame sequences. Some clones are absent from its copies; in checked studies, under half trace to an unresolved V gene, and the reason for the others is unknown. Within this sample are roughly 220,000 clones, with roughly 85% of them counted one time only. Of the sample, approximately 2.6% falls within the top ten clones. Material for sequencing was peripheral blood. These receptors all stem from a man aged 50-60 years who had recovered from COVID-19.

This chain links TRBV5-1 with TRBJ2-3, with TRBD2 matching 8 bases. The CDR3 consists of 15 residues. CDR1 and CDR2 from the germline V gene are SGHRS and YFSETQ. Trimming took 3 bases from V and 4 from J; bases not matched to a gene: 7. The CDR3 loop is CASSSGTRVPDTQYF. Here the CDR3 DNA reads TGCGCCAGCAGCTCCGGGACTAGAGTCCCAGATACGCAGTATTTT. Full variable domain (rest looked up from reference TRBV5-1 and TRBJ2-3): KAGVTQTPRYLIKTRGQQVTLSCSPISGHRSVSWYQQTPGQGLQFLFEYFSETQRNKGNFPGRFSGRQFSNSRSEMNVSTLELGDSALYLCASSSGTRVPDTQYFGPGTRLTVL.

J is TRBJ2-2 and V is TRBV29-1, with 10 bases that match TRBD1. J was trimmed by 7 bases and V by 4 bases; bases with no gene match: 9. Germline CDR1 reads SQVTM; CDR2 reads ANQGSEA. The CDR3 is 15 amino acids. CDR3: CSVVNPDRGSGELFF. The DNA of the CDR3 is TGCAGCGTTGTTAATCCGGACAGGGGGAGCGGGGAGCTGTTTTTT.

The V call is TRBV4-1, the J call TRBJ2-3; weak D call: TRBD1 (6 bases). This CDR3 has 17 amino acids. Trimming removed 3 bases from V and 4 bases from J, with 20 bases in between. Germline CDR1 and CDR2: MGHRA and YSYEKL. CDR3 sequence (DNA): TGCGCCAGCAGCCAGTTCAAGACAAGGAGACAGGCAGATACGCAGTATTTT. Translating it yields CASSQFKTRRQADTQYF.

This chain connects TRBV28 to TRBJ1-2; D may be TRBD1 (5 bases). Trimming cost V 0 bases and J 8 bases, with 10 bases left between them. Looked up from germline, CDR1 is MDHEN and CDR2 is SYDVKM. CDR3 length equals 13 residues. This CDR3 is CASSLWGPKGYTF. For the CDR3, the DNA is TGTGCCAGCAGTTTATGGGGGCCGAAGGGCTACACCTTC.

The V and J genes are TRBV7-9 and TRBJ2-1; 12 nucleotides line up with TRBD2. The CDR3 runs to 15 residues. V shed 10 bases, J shed 4 bases, and the junction held 8 bases outside the gene matches. Germline V CDR1 and CDR2: SEHNR, FQNEAQ (reference sequence). The CDR3 is CATPLAGGPYNEQFF. The DNA of the CDR3 is TGTGCCACCCCGCTAGCGGGAGGGCCGTACAATGAGCAGTTCTTC.

The chain couples TRBV19 to TRBJ2-2; D perhaps matches TRBD1 (6 bases). The V and J ends lost 3 bases and 9 bases respectively, with 8 bases between them. The CDR3 has 12 residues. From germline, CDR1 is LNHDA and CDR2 SQIVND (reference sequence). CDR3 in DNA: TGTGCCAGTAGTATTGGGGGCAGGGAGCTGTTTTTT. Translation: CASSIGGRELFF.

The V and J genes are TRBV28 and TRBJ2-6; the match to TRBD2 covers 10 bases. The V gene end was trimmed by 6 bases and the J gene end by 3 bases; junction bases not matched to a gene: 5. The CDR3 consists of 16 residues. Per the germline V gene, CDR1 is MDHEN and CDR2 is SYDVKM. CDR3: CASSASGRLGANVLTF. DNA of the CDR3: TGTGCCAGCAGCGCTAGCGGGAGACTTGGGGCCAACGTCCTGACTTTC.

This clone was seen just once. This rearrangement joins TRBV19 to TRBJ2-3; TRBD2 is a possible D gene (6 bases). This CDR3 has 13 residues. Trimming shortened V by 6 bases and J by 5 bases, and 12 bases separated the two germline ends. Germline CDR1 and CDR2: LNHDA and SQIVND (reference sequence). The CDR3 sequence is CASSGSVRDTQYF. Here the CDR3 DNA reads TGTGCCAGTAGCGGGAGTGTGAGAGATACGCAGTATTTT.

The V gene is TRBV5-1, the J gene TRBJ2-7, with D possibly matching TRBD1 (5 bases). Germline CDR1 and CDR2: SGHRS and YFSETQ. Trimming took 0 bases from V and 0 from J, leaving 10 bases between them. The CDR3 length is 15 residues. The CDR3 DNA sequence: TGCGCCAGCAGCTTGGATGGGGCTAGCTCCTACGAGCAGTACTTC. Translating gives CASSLDGASSYEQYF.

In DNA, the CDR3 is TGTGCCAGCAGCCGGGTAGCGCGAGGCTACGAGCAGTACTTC. Translated: CASSRVARGYEQYF. The gene calls are TRBV11-2 and TRBJ2-7; possibly TRBD2 for D (5 bases). CDR1 and CDR2 (germline): SGHAT, FQNNGV. This CDR3 is built from 14 residues. Trimming cost V 5 bases and J 3 bases, with 14 bases left between them. Drawing the rest from reference TRBV11-2 and TRBJ2-7, the complete variable domain is EAGVAQSPRYKIIEKRQSVAFWCNPISGHATLYWYQQILGQGPKLLIQFQNNGVVDDSQLPKDRFSAERLKGVDSTLKIQPAKLEDSAVYLCASSRVARGYEQYFGPGTRLTVT.

The chain combines TRBV11-2 with TRBJ1-2; possible D gene TRBD1, 5 bases. Germline lookup yields CDR1 SGHAT and CDR2 FQNNGV. V lost 1 base and J 1 base, leaving 7 bases between the germline ends. This CDR3 spans 14 amino acids. The CDR3 region is CASSLGGGNYGYTF. For the CDR3, the DNA is TGTGCCAGCAGCTTAGGGGGGGGTAACTATGGCTACACCTTC.

The chain has TRBV6-5 and TRBJ1-1; the D gene is possibly TRBD1 (6 bases). V gave up 2 bases and J gave up 4 bases, with 14 bases separating them. The length of the CDR3 is 15 residues. Germline assignment: CDR1 MNHEY and CDR2 SVGAGI. The CDR3 loop is CASSYLAGAATEAFF. The CDR3 DNA is TGTGCCAGCAGTTACCTAGCAGGGGCGGCCACTGAAGCTTTCTTT.

This clone was counted a few times. This chain joins TRBV5-1 and TRBJ1-3; D gene unclear. Trimming pared 0 bases from V and 5 bases from J, leaving 6 bases between. Germline values: CDR1 SGHRS, CDR2 YFSETQ. This CDR3 region has 13 residues. The CDR3 coding sequence is TGCGCCAGCAGCTTGGACAGTAGAAACACCATATATTTT. Encoded protein: CASSLDSRNTIYF.

The chain carries TRBV12-5 and TRBJ2-5; 8 nucleotides line up with TRBD2. Trimming at V came to 7 bases and at J to 3 bases, leaving 4 bases not matched to a gene. This CDR3 region has 13 residues. CDR1 and CDR2 from the germline V gene are LGHNT and FRNRAP. CDR3 protein: CASALAGEETQYF. CDR3 sequence (DNA): TGTGCTAGTGCGCTAGCGGGTGAAGAGACCCAGTACTTC.

The rearrangement uses TRBV5-6 and TRBJ2-1; 13 bases match TRBD2. The CDR3 length is 15 residues. Germline CDR1 and CDR2: SGHDT and YYEEEE. Trimming took 5 bases from V and 7 from J; bases not matched to a gene: 6. As DNA, the CDR3 is TGTGCCAGCAGACGGACTAGCGGGAGACTAAATGAGCAGTTCTTC. Residues: CASRRTSGRLNEQFF.

V and J are TRBV6-5 and TRBJ2-5, with a tentative D call TRBD2 (6 bases). The CDR3 runs to 13 residues. Germline values: CDR1 MNHEY, CDR2 SVGAGI. V lost 6 bases to trimming and J lost 5 bases, with 13 bases between them. The CDR3 nucleotides are TGTGCCAGCAGGCCACTAGCCGGGGAGACCCAGTACTTC. As protein: CASRPLAGETQYF.

The chain combines TRBV28 with TRBJ1-2; perhaps TRBD1 as D (6 bases). V was trimmed by 6 bases and J by 4 bases, leaving 12 bases between them. Germline V lookup: CDR1 MDHEN, CDR2 SYDVKM. The CDR3 loop spans 13 amino acids. CDR3 coding DNA: TGTGCCAGCAGGCCCACAGGGTCCTATGGCTACACCTTC. Protein product: CASRPTGSYGYTF.

In its sample, this clone was seen once. The chain is built from TRBV7-6 and TRBJ2-1; TRBD1 matches 7 bases. This CDR3 contains 15 residues. Germline lookup yields CDR1 SGHVS and CDR2 FNYEAQ. Unmatched junction bases numbered 9, after V lost 2 bases and J lost 8 bases. CDR3 sequence (DNA): TGTGCCAGCAGCTTAACAGGGGCGCTGTATGATGAGCAGTTCTTC. It specifies CASSLTGALYDEQFF.